This T cell receptor beta chain was identified in a study of shared T cell receptors in the human thymus. Using immunoSEQ multiplex PCR, the repertoire was profiled, and TCRdb retains in-frame clones only, with some absent. The table lists hundreds of thousands of clones, 70% to 90% of them singletons. The V end was cut by 5 bases, the J end by 3 bases, with 10 bases between. The V gene's germline CDR1 is MNHEY and CDR2 SVGAGI. The CDR3 loop spans 13 amino acids. The same sample was also used in a study of human thymus T cells. That publication notes: Healthy Finnish infants undergoing corrective surgery for congenital heart defects were used as donors. Thymus tissue was removed during corrective cardiac surgery.

The receptor was isolated from a boy younger than two with a congenital heart defect. Input material: thymocytes. This rearrangement joins TRBV6-5 to TRBJ1-2; D is possibly TRBD1 (5 bases). The CDR3 region is CASSHGGDYGYTF. CDR3 nucleotide sequence: TGTGCCAGCAGTCACGGGGGGGACTATGGCTACACCTTC.